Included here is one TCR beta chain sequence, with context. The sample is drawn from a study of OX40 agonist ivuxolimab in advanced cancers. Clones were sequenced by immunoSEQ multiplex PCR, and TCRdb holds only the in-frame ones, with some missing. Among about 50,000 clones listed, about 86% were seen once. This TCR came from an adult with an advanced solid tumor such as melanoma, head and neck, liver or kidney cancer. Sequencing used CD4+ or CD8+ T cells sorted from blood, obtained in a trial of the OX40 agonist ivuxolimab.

CDR3 DNA: TGTGCCAGCAGTCAGATGGGGCGGTTCACAGATACGCAGTATTTT. It codes for CASSQMGRFTDTQYF. The chain combines TRBV28 with TRBJ2-3; D is possibly TRBD1 (5 bases). V lost 5 bases to trimming and J lost 2 bases, with 14 bases between them. The CDR3 contains 15 residues. The germline V gene encodes CDR1 MDHEN and CDR2 SYDVKM.